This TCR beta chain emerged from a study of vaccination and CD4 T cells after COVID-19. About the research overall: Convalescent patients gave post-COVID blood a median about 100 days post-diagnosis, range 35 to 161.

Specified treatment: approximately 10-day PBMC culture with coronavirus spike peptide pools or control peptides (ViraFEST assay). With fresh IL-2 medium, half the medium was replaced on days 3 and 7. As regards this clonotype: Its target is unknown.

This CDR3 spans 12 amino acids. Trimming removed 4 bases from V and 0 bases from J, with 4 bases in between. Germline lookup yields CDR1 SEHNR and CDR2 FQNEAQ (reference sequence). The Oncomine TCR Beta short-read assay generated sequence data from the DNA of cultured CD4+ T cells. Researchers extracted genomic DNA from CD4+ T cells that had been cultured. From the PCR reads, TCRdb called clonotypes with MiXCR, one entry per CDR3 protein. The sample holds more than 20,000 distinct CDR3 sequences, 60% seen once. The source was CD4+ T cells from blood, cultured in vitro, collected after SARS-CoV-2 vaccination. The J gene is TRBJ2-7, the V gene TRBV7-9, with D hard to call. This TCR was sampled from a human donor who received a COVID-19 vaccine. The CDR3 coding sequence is TGTGCCAGCAGCTCCCGCTCCTACGAGCAGTACTTC. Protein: CASSSRSYEQYF.